The 12 T cell receptor beta chains listed next were all sequenced from one sample in a study of graft-versus-host responses after intestinal transplantation. What these receptors recognize is not known. TCRdb's table, derived via immunoSEQ multiplex PCR, lists solely in-frame clones and lacks some. The profile shows just over 40,000 clones, approximately 95% of them singletons. The sequences come from unstimulated CD8+ T cells sorted from spleen or lymph node cells, collected before transplant. The receptors stem from a human donor who was the organ donor for an intestinal transplant.

This rearrangement joins TRBV7-8 to TRBJ1-1, with a possible D match to TRBD1 (5 bases). There are 14 residues in the CDR3. Germline V CDR1 and CDR2: SGHVS, FQNEAQ. Between the trimmed V and J ends, which lost 5 bases and 3 bases, there was a span of 13 bases. CDR3 sequence (DNA): TGTGCCAGCAGCCGCCGCGGAGGGGACACTGAAGCTTTCTTT. This translates into CASSRRGGDTEAFF.

The rearrangement joins TRBV4-1 to TRBJ2-3; 8 nucleotides match TRBD1. Losses at the gene ends were 4 bases for V and 6 bases for J; bases not matched to a gene: 18. This CDR3 is 18 amino acids long. Germline V gene lookup returns CDR1 MGHRA and CDR2 YSYEKL. The DNA for the CDR3 is TGCGCCAGCAGCCTAGATTTTGGGGACAGGACCCCATGGGATACGCAGTATTTT. It is translated as CASSLDFGDRTPWDTQYF.

The chain employs TRBV27 and TRBJ1-1; 10 nucleotides line up with TRBD1. In germline, CDR1 is MNHEY, CDR2 SMNVEV (reference sequence). There are 15 residues in the CDR3. The V gene end was trimmed by 6 bases and the J gene end by 2 bases; junction bases not matched to a gene: 6. Written as DNA, the CDR3 is TGTGCCAGCAGCCCTAGGACAGGGGGAAACACTGAAGCTTTCTTT. Translation gives CASSPRTGGNTEAFF.

V usage is TRBV29-1 and J usage is TRBJ2-1; 8 positions agree with TRBD2. This CDR3 comprises 14 residues. V trimming: 5 bases; J trimming: 7 bases; junction bases outside the gene matches: 10. CDR1 is SQVTM and CDR2 is ANQGSEA in the germline V gene. The CDR3 DNA follows: TGCAGCGTTCCTAGCGGGTCCCTCGTTAATGAGCAGTTCTTC. Its translation is CSVPSGSLVNEQFF.

This clone was counted once. This rearrangement joins TRBV9 to TRBJ2-5; perhaps D is TRBD1 or TRBD2 (7 bases each). V lost 3 bases to trimming and J lost 4 bases, with 13 bases between them. The CDR3 spans 14 residues. Germline V gives CDR1 SGDLS, CDR2 YYNGEE. Here the CDR3 DNA reads TGTGCCAGCAGCGCCGCAGGGGGGGTAGAGACCCAGTACTTC. Translation gives CASSAAGGVETQYF. The full variable domain, completed using reference TRBV9 and TRBJ2-5, is DSGVTQTPKHLITATGQRVTLRCSPRSGDLSVYWYQQSLDQGLQFLIQYYNGEERAKGNILERFSAQQFPDLHSELNLSSLELGDSALYFCASSAAGGVETQYFGPGTRLLVL.

In the case of this clone: The same CDR3 also results from other DNA sequences found in this sample. The CDR3: CASTPGWLVGDEQFF. Written as DNA, the CDR3 is TGTGCCAGCACTCCCGGTTGGCTAGTTGGCGATGAGCAGTTCTTC. The rearrangement links TRBV7-2 to TRBJ2-1; D unclear. The CDR3 runs to 15 residues. V was cut by 7 bases and J by 8 bases, with 21 bases left in between. CDR1 is SGHTA and CDR2 is FQGNSA in the germline V gene.

The chain carries TRBV4-3 and TRBJ2-7; TRBD2 is a possible D gene (6 bases). Trimming removed 4 bases at V and 1 base at J, with 14 bases between. Germline CDR1 LGHNA, CDR2 YSLEER. The CDR3 has 15 amino acids. The CDR3 loop is CASSPGLYDSYEQYF. Here the CDR3 DNA reads TGCGCCAGCAGCCCGGGACTGTACGATTCCTACGAGCAGTACTTC.

The chain joins TRBV4-1 to TRBJ2-2; 7 bases are shared with TRBD1. The J segment lost 7 bases and the V segment lost 1 base, leaving 3 bases of the junction unmatched. Germline CDR1 and CDR2: MGHRA and YSYEKL. This CDR3 has 14 residues. As DNA, the CDR3 is TGCGCCAGCAGCCAAGTAGGGGGCGGCGGGGAGCTGTTTTTT. Its translation: CASSQVGGGGELFF.

The V call is TRBV6-5, the J call TRBJ2-3; the D is unclear. Looked up from germline, CDR1 is MNHEY and CDR2 is SVGAGI. V gave up 6 bases and J gave up 1 base, with 11 bases separating them. This CDR3 has 14 amino acids. The CDR3 DNA reads as TGTGCCAGCAGAGAAACGGACCGCACAGATACGCAGTATTTT. It translates to CASRETDRTDTQYF.

The genes are TRBV9 and TRBJ2-5, with 12 bases aligning to TRBD2. Germline V lookup: CDR1 SGDLS, CDR2 YYNGEE. V gave up 3 bases and J gave up 4 bases; unmatched junction bases: 13. The CDR3 length is 18 residues. CDR3 sequence (DNA): TGTGCCAGCAGCGGAGGGACTAGCGGGTCCTTCAGGGGAGAGACCCAGTACTTC. It specifies CASSGGTSGSFRGETQYF.

This chain uses TRBV5-5 with TRBJ2-1; D remains unclear. Between the trimmed V and J ends, which lost 4 bases and 7 bases, there was a span of 9 bases. Germline assignment: CDR1 SGHKS and CDR2 YYEKEE (reference sequence). The CDR3 contains 12 residues. CDR3 in amino acids: CASSPHRNEQFF. The CDR3, as DNA: TGTGCCAGCAGCCCCCATCGGAATGAGCAGTTCTTC.

V usage is TRBV27 and J usage is TRBJ2-3, with D hard to call. The V gene lost 1 base and the J gene lost 1 base, with 6 bases spanning the gap. CDR1 and CDR2 from the germline V gene are MNHEY and SMNVEV (reference sequence). The CDR3 spans 14 residues. CDR3 sequence reads: CASSLWTRTDTQYF. The CDR3 coding sequence is TGTGCCAGCAGTTTATGGACCCGCACAGATACGCAGTATTTT.